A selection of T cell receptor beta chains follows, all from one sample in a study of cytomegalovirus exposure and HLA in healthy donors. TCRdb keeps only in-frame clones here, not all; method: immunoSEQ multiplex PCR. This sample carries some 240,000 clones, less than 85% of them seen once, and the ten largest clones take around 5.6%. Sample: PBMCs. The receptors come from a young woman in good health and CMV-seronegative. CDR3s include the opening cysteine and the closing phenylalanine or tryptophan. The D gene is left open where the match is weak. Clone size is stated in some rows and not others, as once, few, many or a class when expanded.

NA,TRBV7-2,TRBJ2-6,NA,CASSLGVHNSGANVLTF,TGTGCCAGCAGCTTAGGGGTTCACAACTCTGGGGCCAACGTCCTGACTTTC
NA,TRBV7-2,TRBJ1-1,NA,CASSLATGLNTEAFF,TGTGCCAGCAGCTTAGCCACCGGGCTGAACACTGAAGCTTTCTTT
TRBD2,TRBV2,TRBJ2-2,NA,CASSFTSGGAIIRPGELFF,TGTGCCAGCAGTTTTACTAGCGGGGGGGCCATTATTCGGCCCGGGGAGCTGTTTTTT
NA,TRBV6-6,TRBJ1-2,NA,CASSYSISGFYGYTF,TGTGCCAGCAGTTACTCGATATCTGGGTTCTATGGCTACACCTTC
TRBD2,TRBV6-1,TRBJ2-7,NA,CASISGLGRSEQYF,TGTGCCAGCATCTCGGGACTAGGTCGATCCGAGCAGTACTTC
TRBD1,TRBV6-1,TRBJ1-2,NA,CASILQGAKYGYTF,TGTGCCAGCATATTACAGGGGGCTAAATATGGCTACACCTTC
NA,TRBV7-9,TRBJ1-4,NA,CASSLLYEKLFF,TGTGCCAGCAGCCTCCTCTACGAAAAACTGTTTTTT
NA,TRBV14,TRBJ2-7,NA,CASSQNQGHGLQQYF,TGTGCCAGCAGCCAAAATCAGGGCCACGGTCTACAGCAGTACTTC
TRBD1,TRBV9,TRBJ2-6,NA,CASSPHGQGSAGANVLTF,TGTGCCAGCAGCCCACATGGACAGGGTAGTGCTGGGGCCAACGTCCTGACTTTC
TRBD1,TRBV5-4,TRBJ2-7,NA,CASSLHRDSSYEQYF,TGTGCCAGCAGCTTACACCGGGACAGCTCCTACGAGCAGTACTTC
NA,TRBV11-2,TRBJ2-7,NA,CASSLVALEHVEQYF,TGTGCCAGCAGCTTGGTAGCTCTAGAGCATGTGGAGCAGTACTTC
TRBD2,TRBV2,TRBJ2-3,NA,CASSHLTSGGSLSTDTQYF,TGTGCCAGCAGCCATCTTACTAGCGGGGGGTCCCTTAGCACAGATACGCAGTATTTT
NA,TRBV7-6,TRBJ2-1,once,CASSQDRSYNEQFF,TGTGCCAGCAGCCAGGACCGCTCCTACAATGAGCAGTTCTTC
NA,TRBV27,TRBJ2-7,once,CASSFAREGTYEQYF,TGTGCCAGCAGTTTTGCCCGGGAAGGCACCTACGAGCAGTACTTC
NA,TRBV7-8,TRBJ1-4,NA,CASSLVGTNEKLFF,TGTGCCAGCAGCTTAGTGGGAACCAATGAAAAACTGTTTTTT
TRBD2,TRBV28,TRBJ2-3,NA,CASIKGLAGLTDTQYF,TGTGCCAGCATCAAAGGACTAGCGGGATTAACAGATACGCAGTATTTT
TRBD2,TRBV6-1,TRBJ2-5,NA,CASSETRSSGGVTQYF,TGTGCCAGCAGTGAAACAAGATCCAGCGGGGGGGTGACCCAGTACTTC
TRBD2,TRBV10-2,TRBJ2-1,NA,CASSGGRGGSYNEQFF,TGCGCCAGCAGTGGTGGGCGGGGGGGTTCCTACAATGAGCAGTTCTTC
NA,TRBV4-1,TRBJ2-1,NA,CASSQDPSSSSYNEQFF,TGCGCCAGCAGCCAAGATCCCAGCTCGAGCTCCTACAATGAGCAGTTCTTC
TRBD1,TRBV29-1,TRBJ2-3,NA,CSVDTLDRRKSTDTQYF,TGCAGCGTCGACACTCTGGACAGGAGGAAAAGCACAGATACGCAGTATTTT
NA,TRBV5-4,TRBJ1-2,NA,CASSPPPGNNYGYTF,TGTGCCAGCAGCCCACCGCCCGGGAACAACTATGGCTACACCTTC
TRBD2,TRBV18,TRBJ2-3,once,CASSPPGLAGRLTQYF,TGTGCCAGCTCACCTCCGGGACTAGCGGGGCGACTAACGCAGTATTTT
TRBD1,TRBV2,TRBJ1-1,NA,CASSRQGPGTEAFF,TGTGCCAGCTCTCGACAGGGGCCAGGAACTGAAGCTTTCTTT
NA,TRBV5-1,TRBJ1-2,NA,CASSLDRKGGYTF,TGCGCCAGCAGCTTGGACAGGAAGGGTGGCTACACCTTC
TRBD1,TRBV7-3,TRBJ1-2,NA,CASSPGTGYGYTF,TGTGCCAGCAGCCCCGGGACAGGGTATGGCTACACCTTC
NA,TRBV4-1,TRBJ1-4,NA,CASSQGGGRDEKLFF,TGCGCCAGCAGCCAAGGAGGGGGTCGGGATGAAAAACTGTTTTTT
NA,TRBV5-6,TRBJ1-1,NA,CACQVRPMNTEAFF,TGTGCCTGTCAGGTCCGGCCGATGAACACTGAAGCTTTCTTT
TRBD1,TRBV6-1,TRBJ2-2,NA,CASSRTGVNTGELFF,TGTGCCAGCAGCAGGACAGGGGTGAACACCGGGGAGCTGTTTTTT
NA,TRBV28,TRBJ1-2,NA,CASSTTRDPGAGFYGYTF,TGTGCCAGCAGTACTACCAGGGATCCAGGGGCGGGGTTCTATGGCTACACCTTC
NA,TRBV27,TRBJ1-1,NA,CASSLSTLNTEAFF,TGTGCCAGCAGTTTATCAACACTGAACACTGAAGCTTTCTTT
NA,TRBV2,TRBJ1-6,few,CASSESGGSNSPLHF,TGTGCCAGCAGTGAATCGGGGGGTAGTAATTCACCCCTCCACTTT
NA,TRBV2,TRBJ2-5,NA,CASSEAQGSQETQYF,TGTGCCAGCAGTGAAGCGCAAGGCTCACAAGAGACCCAGTACTTC
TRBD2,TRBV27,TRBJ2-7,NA,CASSSSGLAGRSSYEQYF,TGTGCCAGCAGTTCCTCGGGACTAGCGGGAAGGAGCTCCTACGAGCAGTACTTC
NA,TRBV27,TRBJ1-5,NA,CASRTGTGPQSNQPQHF,TGTGCCAGCAGGACGGGGACCGGTCCCCAGAGCAATCAGCCCCAGCATTTT
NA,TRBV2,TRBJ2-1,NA,CASKFSVNEQFF,TGTGCCAGCAAATTTAGCGTCAATGAGCAGTTCTTC
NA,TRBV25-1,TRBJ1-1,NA,CASSEYAGRTEAFF,TGTGCCAGCAGTGAATACGCGGGCCGAACGGAAGCTTTCTTT
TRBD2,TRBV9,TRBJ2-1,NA,CASSWRLAGGVEQFF,TGTGCCAGCAGTTGGAGGCTAGCGGGAGGTGTTGAGCAGTTCTTC
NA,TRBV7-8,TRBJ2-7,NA,CASRLGRVSDEQYF,TGTGCCAGCAGGTTAGGGCGGGTTAGCGACGAGCAGTACTTC
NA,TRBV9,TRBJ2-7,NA,CASSVATSSVHEQYF,TGTGCCAGCAGCGTAGCTACTTCGTCGGTCCACGAGCAGTACTTC
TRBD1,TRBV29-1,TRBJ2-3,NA,CSVGSGGGTDTQYF,TGCAGCGTTGGGTCAGGGGGTGGCACAGATACGCAGTATTTT
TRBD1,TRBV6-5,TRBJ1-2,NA,CASRRDRGYGYTF,TGTGCCAGCAGGAGGGACAGGGGCTATGGCTACACCTTC
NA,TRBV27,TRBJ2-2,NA,CASSYGAGELFF,TGTGCCAGCAGTTACGGGGCCGGGGAGCTGTTTTTT
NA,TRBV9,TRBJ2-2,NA,CASSVGTPPGELFF,TGTGCCAGCAGCGTCGGGACACCCCCCGGGGAGCTGTTTTTT
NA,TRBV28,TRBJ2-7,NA,CASSYLPGAYYEQYF,TGTGCCAGCAGTTACCTTCCAGGGGCGTACTACGAGCAGTACTTC
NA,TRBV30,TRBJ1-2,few,CAWNARGSNYGYTF,TGTGCCTGGAATGCCCGGGGCTCTAACTATGGCTACACCTTC
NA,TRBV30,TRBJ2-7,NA,CAWSVGRVEQYF,TGTGCCTGGAGTGTTGGCAGGGTCGAGCAGTACTTC
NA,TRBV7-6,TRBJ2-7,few,CASSPAQVGGGYEQYF,TGTGCCAGCAGCCCAGCGCAGGTGGGTGGAGGCTACGAGCAGTACTTC
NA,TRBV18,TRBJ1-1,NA,CASSPPLRGPVGTEAFF,TGTGCCAGCTCACCACCGCTCCGGGGCCCGGTAGGCACTGAAGCTTTCTTT
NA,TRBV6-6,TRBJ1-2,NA,CASRAPGRNYGYTF,TGTGCCAGCAGGGCGCCCGGACGGAACTATGGCTACACCTTC
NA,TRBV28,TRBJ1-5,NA,CASSAGGLGGNQPQHF,TGTGCCAGCAGTGCGGGTGGCTTAGGGGGCAATCAGCCCCAGCATTTT
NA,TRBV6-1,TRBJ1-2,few,CASSAGLAYGYTF,TGTGCCAGCAGTGCGGGTCTCGCCTATGGCTACACCTTC
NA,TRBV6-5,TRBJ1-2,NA,CASTPSLVGGYTF,TGTGCCAGCACCCCGTCGCTAGTCGGTGGCTACACCTTC
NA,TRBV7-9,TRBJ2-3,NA,CASGVDTQYF,TGTGCCAGCGGTGTGGATACGCAGTATTTT